A single sample is the source of the 17 T cell receptor beta chains below, sequenced in a study of T cell repertoires in cytomegalovirus infection. Which antigens these TCRs recognize remains unknown. TCRdb independently ran MiXCR on the reads; one entry per CDR3 protein. The table lists around 430,000 distinct CDR3 sequences, about 44% of them singletons. This specimen consisted of cultured PBMCs, obtained from culture after CMV antigen stimulation. These receptors were obtained from a human donor in good health (CMV status not recorded). Some clones in this sample may be carry-over from other donors' samples.

The chain has TRBV7-2 and TRBJ2-2, with 7 bases that match TRBD1. The CDR3 covers 16 residues. The V gene end was trimmed by 5 bases and the J gene end by 0 bases; junction bases not matched to a gene: 6. Germline V CDR1 and CDR2: SGHTA, FQGNSA. DNA for the CDR3: TGTGCCAGCAGCCCACCCGGGACAGCGAACACCGGGGAGCTGTTTTTT. This gives the protein CASSPPGTANTGELFF.

This clonotype has more than one count but fewer than ten. The chain uses TRBV12-3 or TRBV12-4 and TRBJ2-1; a possible D gene is TRBD1 (5 bases). V shed 1 base and J shed 13 bases, with 11 bases lying between them. The CDR3 length is 12 residues. For the CDR3, the DNA is TGTGCCAGCAGTTTAGGTGGGGCATACCAGTTCTTC. Its translation is CASSLGGAYQFF.

The V gene is TRBV7-2, the J gene TRBJ2-3, with D possibly matching TRBD2 (6 bases). The CDR3 is 17 amino acids. V gave up 7 bases and J gave up 4 bases, with 24 bases separating them. From germline, CDR1 is SGHTA and CDR2 FQGNSA. CDR3 sequence (DNA): TGTGCCAGCAACACGGGGGTACGAGGGTTAAGAGCAGATACGCAGTATTTT. It yields the protein CASNTGVRGLRADTQYF.

This chain links TRBV19 with TRBJ2-5; D is undetermined. CDR1 and CDR2 from the germline V gene are LNHDA and SQIVND (reference sequence). The CDR3 spans 14 residues. V was clipped by 7 bases and J by 2 bases, with 14 bases between them. The CDR3 DNA is TGTGCCAGTACCACTCGCGGCACACAAGAGACCCAGTACTTC. Its translation: CASTTRGTQETQYF.

This clonotype was seen many times. The V call is TRBV7-2, the J call TRBJ2-7, with 7 bases identical to TRBD1. This CDR3 region has 15 residues. V was clipped by 3 bases and J by 5 bases; unmatched bases: 10. Germline V gives CDR1 SGHTA, CDR2 FQGNSA. The CDR3 protein is CASSLSKGAGDEQYF. CDR3 nucleotides: TGTGCCAGCAGCTTGAGTAAGGGGGCCGGGGACGAGCAGTACTTC.

V usage is TRBV19 and J usage is TRBJ2-1, with 8 nucleotides matching TRBD2. CDR1 and CDR2 from the germline V gene are LNHDA and SQIVND (reference sequence). V dropped 3 bases and J dropped 3; count of bases not matched to a gene: 7. CDR3 length: 16 residues. The CDR3 sequence is CASSIQGTRVYNEQFF. The CDR3 DNA follows: TGTGCCAGTAGTATTCAAGGGACTAGGGTCTACAATGAGCAGTTCTTC.

This clonotype was seen a few times. The gene calls are TRBV5-4 and TRBJ2-7; 8 nucleotides agree with TRBD1. This CDR3 contains 14 residues. J was trimmed by 5 bases and V by 2 bases; bases with no gene match: 6. The V gene's germline CDR1 is SGHNT and CDR2 YYREEE (reference sequence). Written as DNA, the CDR3 is TGTGCCAGCAGCTTTTCCCAGGGGGCTCACGAGCAGTACTTC. Translation: CASSFSQGAHEQYF.

V usage is TRBV7-2 and J usage is TRBJ2-5; the match to TRBD2 covers 9 bases. CDR3 length: 14 residues. The junction had 6 bases not matched to a gene; V was cut back by 7 bases and J by 3 bases. CDR1 and CDR2 from the germline V gene are SGHTA and FQGNSA. The CDR3 sequence: CASNPTSGEETQYF. The CDR3, as DNA: TGTGCCAGCAACCCGACTAGCGGAGAAGAGACCCAGTACTTC. The entire variable domain, with the rest obtained from reference TRBV7-2 and TRBJ2-5, is as follows: GAGVSQSPSNKVTEKGKDVELRCDPISGHTALYWYRQSLGQGLEFLIYFQGNSAPDKSGLPSDRFSAERTGGSVSTLTIQRTQQEDSAVYLCASNPTSGEETQYFGPGTRLLVL.

V is TRBV7-2 and J is TRBJ2-1; TRBD2 matches 11 bases. V dropped 6 bases and J dropped 8; count of bases not matched to a gene: 9. This CDR3 contains 15 residues. Germline CDR1 and CDR2: SGHTA and FQGNSA. DNA for the CDR3: TGTGCCAGCAGAATAGCGGGAGGGCCCTCGGATGAGCAGTTCTTC. It codes for CASRIAGGPSDEQFF. The whole variable domain, filled in from reference TRBV7-2 and TRBJ2-1, reads GAGVSQSPSNKVTEKGKDVELRCDPISGHTALYWYRQSLGQGLEFLIYFQGNSAPDKSGLPSDRFSAERTGGSVSTLTIQRTQQEDSAVYLCASRIAGGPSDEQFFGPGTRLTVL.

This clonotype was counted between two and nine times. The chain couples TRBV18 to TRBJ2-6, with D unclear. The CDR3 spans 16 residues. Trimming shortened V by 3 bases and J by 2 bases, and 11 bases separated the two germline ends. CDR1 and CDR2 (germline): KGHSH, LQKENI. CDR3 residues: CASSPRSGAGANVLTF. DNA for the CDR3: TGTGCCAGCTCACCGCGGTCAGGAGCTGGGGCCAACGTCCTGACTTTC.

The DNA of the CDR3 is TGTGCCAGCAGCTTTGGGACAGGGGGCGTGAGGCAGTTCTTC. This gives the protein CASSFGTGGVRQFF. This chain joins TRBV11-2 and TRBJ2-1, with 12 positions matching TRBD1. The germline CDR1 and CDR2 sequences are SGHAT and FQNNGV. The CDR3 contains 14 residues. Trimming removed 3 bases from V and 12 bases from J; junction bases left unmatched: 6.

This clonotype showed up just a few times. The chain couples TRBV7-2 to TRBJ2-3; unclear D gene. The V and J ends lost 2 bases and 2 bases respectively, with 8 bases between them. Germline V gene data show CDR1 as SGHTA and CDR2 as FQGNSA. The CDR3 runs 14 residues. The CDR3 sequence is CASSLKIVTDTQYF. The CDR3 DNA reads as TGTGCCAGCAGCTTAAAAATAGTCACAGATACGCAGTATTTT.

This rearrangement joins TRBV28 to TRBJ2-6, with D unclear. V was pared by 5 bases and J by 0 bases, with 11 bases between. The CDR3 is made up of 16 amino acids. Germline values: CDR1 MDHEN, CDR2 SYDVKM. The CDR3 protein is CASSLMVSSGANVLTF. The CDR3 bases are TGTGCCAGCAGTCTCATGGTGAGCTCTGGGGCCAACGTCCTGACTTTC.

The V gene is TRBV10-3, the J gene TRBJ2-5; the D gene is possibly TRBD2 (5 bases). V was cut by 3 bases and J by 2 bases, with 13 bases left in between. From germline, CDR1 is ENHRY and CDR2 SYGVKD. The length of the CDR3 is 15 residues. CDR3 region: CAISERDEGQETQYF. The CDR3 nucleotides read TGTGCCATCAGTGAACGGGATGAGGGACAAGAGACCCAGTACTTC.

The rearrangement uses TRBV7-2 and TRBJ1-5; 10 bases line up with TRBD1. Per the germline V gene, CDR1 is SGHTA and CDR2 is FQGNSA. The trim removed 1 base at V and 6 bases at J, leaving 3 bases unmatched. CDR3 length equals 15 residues. The DNA for the CDR3 is TGTGCCAGCAGCTTAGACGGGACAGGGGTTCAGCCCCAGCATTTT. As protein: CASSLDGTGVQPQHF.

This chain uses TRBV20-1 with TRBJ1-4; D not resolved. Germline V CDR1 and CDR2: DFQATT, SNEGSKA (reference sequence). V lost 1 base and J lost 3, with 9 bases in between. This CDR3 has 14 residues. The CDR3 sequence is CSARVRSANEKLFF. The CDR3 nucleotides read TGCAGTGCTAGAGTTAGGTCGGCTAATGAAAAACTGTTTTTT.

V gene TRBV12-3 or TRBV12-4 combines with J gene TRBJ1-6; 7 bases are shared with TRBD1. V trimming: 8 bases; J trimming: 8 bases; junction bases outside the gene matches: 15. This CDR3 spans 16 amino acids. The DNA of the CDR3 is TGTGCCAGCTCCCCTAGGGGGCCACGAATAGATTCACCCCTCCACTTT. The encoded protein is CASSPRGPRIDSPLHF.